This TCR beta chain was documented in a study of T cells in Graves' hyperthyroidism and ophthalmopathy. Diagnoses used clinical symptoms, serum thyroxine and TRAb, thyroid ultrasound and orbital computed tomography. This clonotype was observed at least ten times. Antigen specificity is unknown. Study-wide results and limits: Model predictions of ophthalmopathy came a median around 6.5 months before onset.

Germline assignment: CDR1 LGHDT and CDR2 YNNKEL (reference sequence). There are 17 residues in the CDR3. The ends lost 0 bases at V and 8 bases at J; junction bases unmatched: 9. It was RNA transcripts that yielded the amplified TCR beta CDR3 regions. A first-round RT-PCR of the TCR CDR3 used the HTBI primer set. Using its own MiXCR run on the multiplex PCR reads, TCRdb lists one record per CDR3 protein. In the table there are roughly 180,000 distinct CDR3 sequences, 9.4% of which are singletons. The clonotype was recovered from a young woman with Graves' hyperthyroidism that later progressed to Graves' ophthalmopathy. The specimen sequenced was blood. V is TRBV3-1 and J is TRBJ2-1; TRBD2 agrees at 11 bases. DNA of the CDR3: TGTGCCAGCAGCCAAGATAAAACTAGCGGGAGACTTGATGAGCAGTTCTTC. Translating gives CASSQDKTSGRLDEQFF.